Listed below are T cell receptor beta chains from one sample, sequenced in a study of blood T cell repertoires in COVID-19. Sequenced by immunoSEQ multiplex PCR; TCRdb stores in-frame clones only, minus some. The sample has fewer than 200,000 clones, 82% seen once. Sequenced material: PBMCs or T cells enriched from blood (not recorded which). The receptor set was obtained from a man aged 60 to 75 who had recovered from COVID-19. Both conserved end residues are part of each CDR3. D genes are given only for firm matches. Clone size, where shown, is once, few, many, or a class for clones that have expanded.

>NA|TRBJ1-1|TRBV29-1|TRBD1
TGCAGCGTTGCTCAGGGGGCCGCGAACACTGAAGCTTTCTTT
CSVAQGAANTEAFF
>NA|TRBJ1-2|TRBV10-3|TRBD1
TGTGCCATCAGTGGCCCGACAGGGGGCATAAACTATGGCTACACCTTC
CAISGPTGGINYGYTF
>NA|TRBJ2-2|TRBV16|NA
TGTGCCAGCAGCCAATCACAGGGCACCGGGGAGCTGTTTTTT
CASSQSQGTGELFF
>NA|TRBJ2-5|TRBV29-1|TRBD1
TGCAGCGTTAGGGACAGGGGGCATCAAGAGACCCAGTACTTC
CSVRDRGHQETQYF
>NA|TRBJ1-1|TRBV7-3|NA
TGTGCCAGCAGACTAATGCGGGGTACTGAAGCTTTCTTT
CASRLMRGTEAFF
>NA|TRBJ2-5|TRBV29-1|NA
TGCAGCTTCACAGCACACCAAGAGACCCAGTACTTC
CSFTAHQETQYF
>NA|TRBJ1-2|TRBV25-1|NA
TGTGCCAGCAGTGAAGGAGGAGGACCGACCTCGATGGGCTACACCTTC
CASSEGGGPTSMGYTF
>NA|TRBJ1-2|TRBV5-1|TRBD1
TGCGCCAGCAGCCTGGACGACAGGGGCTATGGCTACACCTTC
CASSLDDRGYGYTF
>NA|TRBJ1-5|TRBV18|NA
TGTGCCAGCTCACCACTTCAGGGAAGTGTTCAGCCCCAGCATTTT
CASSPLQGSVQPQHF
>few|TRBJ2-1|TRBV14|TRBD2
TGTGCCAGCAGCCAAAATCCGGCTAGCGGGCTTAGGGGTGAGCAGTTCTTC
CASSQNPASGLRGEQFF
>NA|TRBJ2-3|TRBV25-1|NA
TGTGCCAGCAGTGTTGCGGCTGGCACAGATACGCAGTATTTT
CASSVAAGTDTQYF
>NA|TRBJ1-2|TRBV18|TRBD1
TGTGCCAGCTCGGCCCCGGGACAGGGACGCGTTAACTATGGCTACACCTTC
CASSAPGQGRVNYGYTF
>NA|TRBJ2-5|TRBV15|TRBD2
TGTGCCACCAGCACTGGGACTCGGGCGGGGGAAGAGACCCAGTACTTC
CATSTGTRAGEETQYF
>NA|TRBJ1-5|TRBV5-5|NA
TGTGCCAGCAGCACCGTCAGCGGCACCCCCAGCAATCAGCCCCAGCATTTT
CASSTVSGTPSNQPQHF
>NA|TRBJ2-5|TRBV7-2|NA
TGTGCCAGCAGCTTAGCGCAGGCGGAGACCCAGTACTTC
CASSLAQAETQYF
>NA|TRBJ1-6|TRBV3-1/TRBV3-2|NA
TGTGCCAGCACCCAAACACACAATAATTCACCCCTCCACTTT
CASTQTHNNSPLHF
>few|TRBJ1-5|TRBV18|NA
TGTGCCAGCACCACAGGGCTCGGCAATCAGCCCCAGCATTTT
CASTTGLGNQPQHF
>NA|TRBJ2-5|TRBV5-8|TRBD1
TGTGCCAGCAGCCCCGGGACAGCTGAGACCCAGTACTTC
CASSPGTAETQYF
>NA|TRBJ1-3|TRBV28|NA
TGTGCCAGCACCCCGGGGGGTCAACACTCTGGAAACACCATATATTTT
CASTPGGQHSGNTIYF
>NA|TRBJ2-2|TRBV5-1|NA
TGCGCCAGCAGCTTGAGAGAGGCGTACACCGGGGAGCTGTTTTTT
CASSLREAYTGELFF
>NA|TRBJ1-6|TRBV25-1|TRBD1
TGTGCCAGCAGTGTGACCGGGACAGGAGGTTCACCCCTCCACTTT
CASSVTGTGGSPLHF
>NA|TRBJ2-7|TRBV25-1|NA
TGTGCCAGCAGTGAAAATAAGGAGGGGTCCTACGAGCAGTACTTC
CASSENKEGSYEQYF
>few|TRBJ2-2|TRBV27|TRBD2
TGTGCCAGCAGTTTCCCGGGCGGGGGGGGGCTAAACACCGGGGAGCTGTTTTTT
CASSFPGGGGLNTGELFF
>NA|TRBJ2-7|TRBV6-5|NA
TGTGCCAGCAACCCCAGAGAGGGTAGGGAGCAGTACTTC
CASNPREGREQYF
>once|TRBJ1-1|TRBV9|TRBD1
TGTGCCAGCAGCCCTAAGACAGGGGCGGGCACTGAAGCTTTCTTT
CASSPKTGAGTEAFF
>NA|TRBJ2-1|TRBV16|NA
TGTGCCAGCAGCCATAAAAGCAAGTCTGAGCAGTTCTTC
CASSHKSKSEQFF
>once|TRBJ2-7|TRBV6-1|TRBD2
TGTGCCAGCAGTGAATGGGGGCGGGGGGGGCCCTCCCACGAGCAGTACTTC
CASSEWGRGGPSHEQYF
>NA|TRBJ2-1|TRBV4-1|NA
TGCGCCAGCAGCCACCGGGACTTCGACAATGAGCAGTTCTTC
CASSHRDFDNEQFF
>NA|TRBJ1-1|TRBV3-1/TRBV3-2|NA
TGTGCCAGCAGCCCCCCATACGGCACTGAAGCTTTCTTT
CASSPPYGTEAFF
>NA|TRBJ2-3|TRBV18|TRBD2
TGTGCCAGCTCACCACCGGGACTAGCGGCAACAGATACGCAGTATTTT
CASSPPGLAATDTQYF
>NA|TRBJ1-3|TRBV9|NA
TGTGCCAGCAGCGTAGATGGGGGAGGTCAAAACACCATATATTTT
CASSVDGGGQNTIYF
>medium-sized|TRBJ2-1|TRBV24-1|TRBD2
TGTGCCACCAGTGATATGTTAGCGGGAGACAATGAGCAGTTCTTC
CATSDMLAGDNEQFF
>NA|TRBJ2-7|TRBV30|TRBD2
TGTGCCTGGAGTATAGCGGGGGGATACGAGCAGTACTTC
CAWSIAGGYEQYF
>NA|TRBJ2-2|TRBV9|TRBD2
TGTGCCAGCAGCGTAGGGGCTAGCGGGTATAATGCCGGGGAGCTGTTTTTT
CASSVGASGYNAGELFF
>NA|TRBJ2-1|TRBV5-1|TRBD2
TGCGCCAGCAGCTTGGTGGGGGGGAGCTCCTACAATGAGCAGTTCTTC
CASSLVGGSSYNEQFF
>NA|TRBJ2-2|TRBV10-3|NA
TGTGCCATAAGCCCTTATCAGGGGCCCCCCGGGGAGCTGTTTTTT
CAISPYQGPPGELFF
>NA|TRBJ2-1|TRBV19|NA
TGTGCCAGTAGTATTAGGTCCGCGGGACGCAGCTCCTACAATGAGCAGTTCTTC
CASSIRSAGRSSYNEQFF
>NA|TRBJ1-3|TRBV9|NA
TGTGCCAGCAGCGTAGGACAGAGCTCTGGAAACACCATATATTTT
CASSVGQSSGNTIYF
>NA|TRBJ2-2|TRBV7-6|NA
TGTGCCAGCAGCTTACCAGGACCAGGGAGGGGGGAGCTGTTTTTT
CASSLPGPGRGELFF
>NA|TRBJ1-4|TRBV19|TRBD1
TGTGCCAGTAGTGGACAGGGATCTACTAATGAAAAACTGTTTTTT
CASSGQGSTNEKLFF
>NA|TRBJ2-5|TRBV5-1|TRBD2
TGCGCCAGCAGCTTCGGCGGGGGGCGAGAGACCCAGTACTTC
CASSFGGGRETQYF
>NA|TRBJ1-4|TRBV18|TRBD1
TGTGCCAGCTCAGACAGGGGGCGAGCTAATGAAAAACTGTTTTTT
CASSDRGRANEKLFF
>NA|TRBJ2-1|TRBV6-2/TRBV6-3|TRBD2
TGTGCCAGCAGTTCAGCGGGGGGGCACGTCTTC
CASSSAGGHVF
>few|TRBJ1-2|TRBV3-1/TRBV3-2|NA
TGTGCCAGCAGCCAAGGAGAGGGTATGCGTGGCTACACCTTC
CASSQGEGMRGYTF
>NA|TRBJ1-2|TRBV4-1|NA
TGCGCCAGCAGCCAAGATGAGGGTATGCGCTACACCTTC
CASSQDEGMRYTF
>NA|TRBJ1-1|TRBV19|NA
TGTGCCAGTCAATCCAGCCAGGGTATCCCCCGCACTGAAGCTTTCTTT
CASQSSQGIPRTEAFF
>NA|TRBJ2-3|TRBV28|TRBD2
TGTGCCAGCAGTCCCGGACTAGCGGGAGTGGGAGATACGCAGTATTTT
CASSPGLAGVGDTQYF
>NA|TRBJ2-2|TRBV6-1|TRBD1
TGTGCCAGCAGTGTCCGGGACAGCACCTTTTTGAACACCGGGGAGCTGTTTTTT
CASSVRDSTFLNTGELFF
>NA|TRBJ1-1|TRBV19|TRBD1
TGTGCCAGTAGTAAGAGGGACAGGGGTACTGAAGCTTTCTTT
CASSKRDRGTEAFF
>once|TRBJ1-2|TRBV5-5|TRBD1
TGTGCCAGCAGCTTAGGGGACAGGGTGGTCTATGGCTACACCTTC
CASSLGDRVVYGYTF
>NA|TRBJ1-4|TRBV9|NA
TGTGCCAGCAGCGTAACGGTTGGGGGGGAAAAACTGTTTTTT
CASSVTVGGEKLFF
>NA|TRBJ1-4|TRBV18|TRBD1
TGTGCCAGCTCATTAGCGGGACAGCCGAATGAAAAACTGTTTTTT
CASSLAGQPNEKLFF
>NA|TRBJ2-1|TRBV14|NA
TGTGCCAGCAGCCAATCTCACCGCGATGAGCAGTTCTTC
CASSQSHRDEQFF
>NA|TRBJ2-1|TRBV12-3/TRBV12-4|TRBD2
TGTGCCAGCACCCCCGGGACTAGCGGGAGTCAGTTCTTC
CASTPGTSGSQFF
>NA|TRBJ2-7|TRBV30|TRBD2
TGTGCCTGGGGGGAGGGGCCTTTCTACGAGCAGTACTTC
CAWGEGPFYEQYF